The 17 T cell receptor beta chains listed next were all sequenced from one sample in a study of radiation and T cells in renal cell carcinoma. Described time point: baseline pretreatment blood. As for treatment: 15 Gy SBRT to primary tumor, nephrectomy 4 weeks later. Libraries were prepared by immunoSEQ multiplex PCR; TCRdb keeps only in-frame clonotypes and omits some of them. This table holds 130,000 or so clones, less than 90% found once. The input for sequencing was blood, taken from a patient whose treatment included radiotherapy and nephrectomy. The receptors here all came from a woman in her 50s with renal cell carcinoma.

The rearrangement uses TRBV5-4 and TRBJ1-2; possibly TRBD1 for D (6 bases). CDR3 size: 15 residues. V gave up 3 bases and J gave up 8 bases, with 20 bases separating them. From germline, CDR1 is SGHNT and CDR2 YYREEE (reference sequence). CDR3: CASSSPGQGVNGYTF. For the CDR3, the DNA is TGTGCCAGCAGCTCGCCGGGACAAGGGGTGAACGGCTACACCTTC.

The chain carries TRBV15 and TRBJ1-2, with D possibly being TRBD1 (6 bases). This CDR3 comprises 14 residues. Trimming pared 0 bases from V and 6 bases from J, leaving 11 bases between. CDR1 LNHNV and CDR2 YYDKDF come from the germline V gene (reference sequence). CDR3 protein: CATSRDPGAHGYTF. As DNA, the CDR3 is TGTGCCACCAGCAGAGATCCAGGGGCCCATGGCTACACCTTC.

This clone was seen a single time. CDR3 region: CASSDLRGSTQYF. DNA for the CDR3: TGTGCCAGCAGTGACCTTAGGGGGAGTACGCAGTATTTT. J is TRBJ2-3 and V is TRBV6-1, with TRBD1 as a possible D gene (6 bases). Germline lookup yields CDR1 MNHNS and CDR2 SASEGT. Trimming removed 3 bases at V and 8 bases at J, with 12 bases between. There are 13 residues in the CDR3.

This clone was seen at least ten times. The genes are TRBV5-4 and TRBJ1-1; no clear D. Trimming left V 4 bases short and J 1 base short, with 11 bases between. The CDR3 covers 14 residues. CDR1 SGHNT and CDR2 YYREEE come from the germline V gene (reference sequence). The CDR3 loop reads CASSPKLTNTEAFF. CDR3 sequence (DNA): TGTGCCAGCAGCCCTAAACTGACGAACACTGAAGCTTTCTTT.

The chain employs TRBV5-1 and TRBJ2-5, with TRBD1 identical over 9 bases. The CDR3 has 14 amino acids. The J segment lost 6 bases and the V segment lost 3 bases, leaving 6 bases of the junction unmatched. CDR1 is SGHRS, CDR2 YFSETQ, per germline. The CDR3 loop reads CASSSGDRAQTQYF. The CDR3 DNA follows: TGCGCCAGCAGCTCCGGGGACAGGGCCCAGACCCAGTACTTC.

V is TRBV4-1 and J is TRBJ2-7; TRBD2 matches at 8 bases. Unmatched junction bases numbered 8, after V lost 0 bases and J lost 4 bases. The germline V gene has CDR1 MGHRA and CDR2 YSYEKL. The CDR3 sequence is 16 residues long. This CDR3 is CASSQETRLAGYEQYF. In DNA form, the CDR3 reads TGCGCCAGCAGCCAAGAGACGCGGCTAGCGGGTTACGAGCAGTACTTC.

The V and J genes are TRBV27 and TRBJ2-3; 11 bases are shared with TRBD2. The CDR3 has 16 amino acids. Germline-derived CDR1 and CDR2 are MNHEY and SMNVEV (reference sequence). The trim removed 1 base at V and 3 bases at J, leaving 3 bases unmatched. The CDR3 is CASSLLVAGGTDTQYF. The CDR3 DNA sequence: TGTGCCAGCAGTTTATTGGTAGCGGGAGGGACAGATACGCAGTATTTT.

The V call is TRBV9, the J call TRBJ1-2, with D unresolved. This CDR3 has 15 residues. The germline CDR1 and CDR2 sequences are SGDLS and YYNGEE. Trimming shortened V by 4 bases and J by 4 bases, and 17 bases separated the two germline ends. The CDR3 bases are TGTGCCAGCAGCCCCCCGGGAGGAAGCGGCTATGGCTACACCTTC. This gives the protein CASSPPGGSGYGYTF.

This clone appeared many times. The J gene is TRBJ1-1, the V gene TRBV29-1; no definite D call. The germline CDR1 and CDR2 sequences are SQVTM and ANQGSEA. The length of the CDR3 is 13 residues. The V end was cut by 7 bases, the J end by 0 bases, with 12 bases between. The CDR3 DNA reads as TGCAGCGCCCTAAGGCAGATGAACACTGAAGCTTTCTTT. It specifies CSALRQMNTEAFF.

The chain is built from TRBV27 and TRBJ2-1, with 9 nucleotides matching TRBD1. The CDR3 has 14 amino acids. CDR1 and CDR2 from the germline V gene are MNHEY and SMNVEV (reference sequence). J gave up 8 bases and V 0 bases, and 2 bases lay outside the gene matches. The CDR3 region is CASSLSDRGHEQFF. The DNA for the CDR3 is TGTGCCAGCAGTTTATCGGACAGGGGTCATGAGCAGTTCTTC.

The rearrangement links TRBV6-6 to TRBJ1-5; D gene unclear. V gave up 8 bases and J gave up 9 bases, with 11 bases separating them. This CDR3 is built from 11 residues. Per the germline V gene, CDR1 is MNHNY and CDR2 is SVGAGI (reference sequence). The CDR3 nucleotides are TGTGCCAGCGCCATATCATGGCCCCAGCATTTT. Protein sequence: CASAISWPQHF.

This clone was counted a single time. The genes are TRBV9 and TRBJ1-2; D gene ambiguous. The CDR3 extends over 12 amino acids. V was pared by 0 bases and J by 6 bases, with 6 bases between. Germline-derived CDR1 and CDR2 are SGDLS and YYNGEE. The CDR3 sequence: CASSVEGNGYTF. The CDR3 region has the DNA TGTGCCAGCAGCGTAGAAGGGAATGGCTACACCTTC.

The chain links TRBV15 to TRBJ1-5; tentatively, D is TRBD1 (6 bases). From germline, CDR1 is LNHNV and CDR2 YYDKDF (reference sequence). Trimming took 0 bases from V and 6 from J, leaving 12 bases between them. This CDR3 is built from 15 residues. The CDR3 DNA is TGTGCCACCAGCAGAGAGTTAACAGGGAGTCAGCCCCAGCATTTT. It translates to CATSRELTGSQPQHF.

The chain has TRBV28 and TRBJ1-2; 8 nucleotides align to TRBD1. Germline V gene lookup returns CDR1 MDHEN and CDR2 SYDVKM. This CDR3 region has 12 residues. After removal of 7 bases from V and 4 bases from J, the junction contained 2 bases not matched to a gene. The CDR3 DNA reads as TGTGCCAGCAAGGACAGGGCCTATGGCTACACCTTC. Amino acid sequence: CASKDRAYGYTF.

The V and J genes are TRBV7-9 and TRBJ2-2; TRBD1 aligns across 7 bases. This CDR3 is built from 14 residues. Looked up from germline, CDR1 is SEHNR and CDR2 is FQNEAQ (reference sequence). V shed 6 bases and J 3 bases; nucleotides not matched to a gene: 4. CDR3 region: CASRYTGDTGELFF. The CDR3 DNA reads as TGTGCCAGCAGATATACAGGGGACACCGGGGAGCTGTTTTTT. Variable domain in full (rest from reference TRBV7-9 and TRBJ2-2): DTGVSQNPRHKITKRGQNVTFRCDPISEHNRLYWYRQTLGQGPEFLTYFQNEAQLEKSRLLSDRFSAERPKGSFSTLEIQRTEQGDSAMYLCASRYTGDTGELFFGEGSRLTVL.

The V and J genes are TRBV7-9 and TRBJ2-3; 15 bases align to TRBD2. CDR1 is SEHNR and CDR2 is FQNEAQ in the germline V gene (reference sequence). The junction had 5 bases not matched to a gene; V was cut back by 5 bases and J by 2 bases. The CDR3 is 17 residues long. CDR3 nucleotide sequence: TGTGCCAGCAGCCCTGGACTAGCGGGAGGGGTCACAGATACGCAGTATTTT. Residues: CASSPGLAGGVTDTQYF.

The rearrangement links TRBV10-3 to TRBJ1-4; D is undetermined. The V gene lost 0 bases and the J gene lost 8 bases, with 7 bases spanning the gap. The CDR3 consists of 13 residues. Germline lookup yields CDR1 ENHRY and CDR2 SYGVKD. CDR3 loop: CAISESLLEKLFF. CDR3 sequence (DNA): TGTGCCATCAGTGAGTCCCTACTGGAAAAACTGTTTTTT.